This TCR beta chain was retrieved from a study of blood T cell repertoires in COVID-19. CDR3 length: 14 amino acids. Germline lookup yields CDR1 SQVTM and CDR2 ANQGSEA. Trimming pared 1 base from V and 7 bases from J, leaving 16 bases between. In the source study's methods: Reference gene primer amplification gave estimated nucleated cell counts. TCRdb's copy holds only in-frame clones and misses some; the assay was immunoSEQ multiplex PCR. Clone size and the V and J calls come from that table; the DNA yielded D and trimming. This sample has fewer than 500,000 clones, with 86% found just once. The J gene is TRBJ2-5, the V gene TRBV29-1, with D perhaps matching TRBD2 (5 bases). The sequenced material came from peripheral blood. This TCR was sampled from a woman in her thirties with active or convalescent COVID-19. The CDR3 spells CSVEGSTGKATQYF. The CDR3, as DNA: TGCAGCGTTGAAGGTTCGACGGGAAAAGCGACCCAGTACTTC.